A single sample gave rise to the 14 T cell receptor beta chains below, sequenced in a study of regulatory dendritic cells for organ transplantation. This table comes from immunoSEQ multiplex PCR, and its TCRdb copy is limited to in-frame clones, with some not included. The sample has 34,000 or so clones; roughly nine tenths are singletons. The sequenced sample was naive CD4+ T cells from blood. Specified subset: CD45RA+ naive T cells. These receptors originate from a human donor in good health.

The J gene is TRBJ2-3, the V gene TRBV20-1; D gene uncertain. Trimming stripped 4 bases from V and 6 bases from J, with 8 bases between. Germline CDR1 is DFQATT and CDR2 is SNEGSKA (reference sequence). The CDR3 runs 11 residues. The CDR3 is CSATWADTQYF. CDR3 in DNA: TGCAGTGCTACTTGGGCGGATACGCAGTATTTT.

The rearrangement joins TRBV7-6 to TRBJ2-7, with 9 bases lining up with TRBD1. Germline CDR1 reads SGHVS; CDR2 reads FNYEAQ. Losses at the gene ends were 1 base for V and 0 bases for J; bases not matched to a gene: 7. This CDR3 contains 17 residues. CDR3 DNA sequence: TGTGCCAGCAGCTTAGGGGGACAGGGTAAGACCTCCTACGAGCAGTACTTC. Translation: CASSLGGQGKTSYEQYF. The whole variable domain, remainder taken from reference TRBV7-6 and TRBJ2-7, is GAGVSQSPRYKVTKRGQDVALRCDPISGHVSLYWYRQALGQGPEFLTYFNYEAQQDKSGLPNDRFSAERPEGSISTLTIQRTEQRDSAMYRCASSLGGQGKTSYEQYFGPGTRLTVT.

This clone was observed once. The junction does not match germline at one end; this may be a read error. This sequence joins TRBV7-2 and TRBJ2-2; possibly TRBD2 for D (5 bases). Germline V lookup: CDR1 SGHTA, CDR2 FQGNSA. CDR3 length: 12 residues. CDR3 DNA: TGTGCCAGCAGGAGGGTCACCAGGGAGCTGTTTTTT. Protein sequence: CASRRVTRELFF.

Turning to this clone: Germline is not matched at one junction end, which may reflect a read error. The chain links TRBV7-7 to TRBJ2-1; D call uncertain. Germline assignment: CDR1 SSHAT and CDR2 FNYEAQ (reference sequence). This CDR3 contains 13 residues. The CDR3 DNA follows: TGTGCTAGCAGCTTTGGTTCTTCGGGTGAGCAGTTCTTC. Translating gives CASSFGSSGEQFF.

The chain links TRBV6-1 to TRBJ1-5, with D unresolved. CDR3 length equals 13 residues. Trimming cost V 5 bases and J 7 bases, with 12 bases left between them. Per the germline V gene, CDR1 is MNHNS and CDR2 is SASEGT. The CDR3 bases are TGTGCCAGCAGTCTTTCGGGGTTCCAGCCCCAGCATTTT. It translates to CASSLSGFQPQHF.

CDR3 DNA: TGTGCCAGCAGCTTAGTGTCCAATGAGCAGTTCTTC. Translated, it gives CASSLVSNEQFF. This chain uses TRBV7-6 with TRBJ2-1; D ambiguous. Per the germline V gene, CDR1 is SGHVS and CDR2 is FNYEAQ. With 1 base removed from V and 6 bases from J, the gap between germline ends came to 4 bases. The length of the CDR3 is 12 residues. Together with reference TRBV7-6 and TRBJ2-1, the CDR3 gives the full variable domain: GAGVSQSPRYKVTKRGQDVALRCDPISGHVSLYWYRQALGQGPEFLTYFNYEAQQDKSGLPNDRFSAERPEGSISTLTIQRTEQRDSAMYRCASSLVSNEQFFGPGTRLTVL.

CDR3 residues: CASSVRLAGYTDTQYF. The CDR3 DNA is TGTGCCAGCAGTGTCCGACTAGCGGGATATACAGATACGCAGTATTTT. The chain has TRBV27 and TRBJ2-3, with TRBD2 identical over 11 bases. J gave up 3 bases and V 5 bases, and 7 bases lay outside the gene matches. CDR1 is MNHEY and CDR2 is SMNVEV in the germline V gene (reference sequence). CDR3 length: 16 residues.

The chain employs TRBV6-5 and TRBJ2-1, with 7 bases matching TRBD1. The CDR3 consists of 11 residues. Per the germline V gene, CDR1 is MNHEY and CDR2 is SVGAGI. Trimming at V came to 6 bases and at J to 14 bases, leaving 7 bases not matched to a gene. This CDR3 reads CASSQGQYEFF. The DNA for the CDR3 is TGTGCCAGCAGCCAGGGACAGTATGAGTTCTTC.

The gene calls are TRBV6-6 and TRBJ2-7, with a tentative D call TRBD1 (6 bases). Trimming shortened V by 3 bases and J by 4 bases, and 10 bases separated the two germline ends. The CDR3 sequence is 13 residues long. From germline, CDR1 is MNHNY and CDR2 SVGAGI (reference sequence). In DNA, the CDR3 is TGTGCCAGCAGTTATTGGGGGCCTTACGAGCAGTACTTC. Protein product: CASSYWGPYEQYF.

This rearrangement joins TRBV18 to TRBJ2-5; TRBD2 aligns across 7 bases. Germline V gives CDR1 KGHSH, CDR2 LQKENI. The CDR3 totals 13 residues. Trimming took 4 bases from V and 5 from J; bases not matched to a gene: 4. The CDR3 coding sequence is TGTGCCAGCTCACTGCAGGGAGGGGAGACCCAGTACTTC. Translated: CASSLQGGETQYF.

The CDR3 coding sequence is TGTGCCAGCAGCCAAGGTGGCCAGGGAAAGACCCAGTACTTC. It specifies CASSQGGQGKTQYF. This chain uses TRBV4-2 with TRBJ2-5; perhaps TRBD1 as D (5 bases). Germline-derived CDR1 and CDR2 are LGHNA and YNFKEQ. V shed 1 base and J shed 6 bases, with 12 bases lying between them. The CDR3 is made up of 14 amino acids.

The rearrangement uses TRBV18 and TRBJ2-2; weak D call: TRBD2 (5 bases). Trimming took off 8 bases at V and 0 bases at J, with 10 bases between the two ends. The germline V gene has CDR1 KGHSH and CDR2 LQKENI. The CDR3 contains 14 residues. CDR3 in amino acids: CASRSGTNTGELFF. For the CDR3, the DNA is TGTGCCAGCCGAAGCGGAACGAACACCGGGGAGCTGTTTTTT.

This chain joins TRBV7-2 and TRBJ2-5; 11 positions agree with TRBD2. With V trimmed by 7 bases and J by 5 bases, 21 bases remained unmatched. CDR3 length equals 19 residues. Germline assignment: CDR1 SGHTA and CDR2 FQGNSA. The CDR3 nucleotides are TGTGCCAGCATCCCCTGGGGGGTAGCGGGAGGGCCTGGGTTGGAGACCCAGTACTTC. Translation gives CASIPWGVAGGPGLETQYF.

The V gene is TRBV10-2, the J gene TRBJ1-3, with D hard to call. V shed 4 bases and J shed 8 bases, with 9 bases lying between them. The CDR3 spans 12 residues. Germline values: CDR1 WSHSY, CDR2 SAAADI. The CDR3, as DNA: TGCGCCAGCAGTGCGGCAGAGGACACCATATATTTT. Its translation is CASSAAEDTIYF.